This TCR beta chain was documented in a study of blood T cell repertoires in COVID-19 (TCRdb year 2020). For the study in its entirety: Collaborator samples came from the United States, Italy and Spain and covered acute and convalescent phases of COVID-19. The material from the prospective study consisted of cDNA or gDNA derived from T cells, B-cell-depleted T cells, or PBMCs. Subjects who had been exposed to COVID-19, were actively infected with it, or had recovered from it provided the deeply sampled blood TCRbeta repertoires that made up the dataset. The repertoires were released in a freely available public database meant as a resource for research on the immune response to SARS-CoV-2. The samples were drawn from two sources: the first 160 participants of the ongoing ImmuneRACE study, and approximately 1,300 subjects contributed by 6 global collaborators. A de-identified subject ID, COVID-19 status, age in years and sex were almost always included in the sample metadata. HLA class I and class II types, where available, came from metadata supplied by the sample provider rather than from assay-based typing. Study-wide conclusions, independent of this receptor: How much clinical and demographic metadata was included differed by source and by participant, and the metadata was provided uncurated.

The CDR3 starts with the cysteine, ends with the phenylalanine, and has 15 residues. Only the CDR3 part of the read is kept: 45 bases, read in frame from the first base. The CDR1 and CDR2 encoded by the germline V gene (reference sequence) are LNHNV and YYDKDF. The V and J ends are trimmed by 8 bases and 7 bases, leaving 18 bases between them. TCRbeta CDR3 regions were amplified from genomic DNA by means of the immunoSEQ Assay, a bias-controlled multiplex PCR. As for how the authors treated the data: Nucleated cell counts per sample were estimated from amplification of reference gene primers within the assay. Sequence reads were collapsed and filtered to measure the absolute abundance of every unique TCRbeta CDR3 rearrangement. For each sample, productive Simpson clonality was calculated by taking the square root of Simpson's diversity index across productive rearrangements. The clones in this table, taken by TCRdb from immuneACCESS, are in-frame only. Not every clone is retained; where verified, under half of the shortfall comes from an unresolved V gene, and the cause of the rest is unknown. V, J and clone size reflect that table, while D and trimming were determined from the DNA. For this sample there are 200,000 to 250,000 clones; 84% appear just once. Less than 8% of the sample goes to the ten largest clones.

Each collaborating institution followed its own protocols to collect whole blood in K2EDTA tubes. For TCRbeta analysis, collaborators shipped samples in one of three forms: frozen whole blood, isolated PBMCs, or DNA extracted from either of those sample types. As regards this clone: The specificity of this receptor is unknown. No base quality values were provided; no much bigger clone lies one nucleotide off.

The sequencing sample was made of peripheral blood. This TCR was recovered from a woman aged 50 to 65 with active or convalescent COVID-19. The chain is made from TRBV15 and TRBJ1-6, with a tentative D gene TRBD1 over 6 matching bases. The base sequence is TGTGCCACCCTCAGCATGAGGACAGAGAATTCACCCCTCCACTTT. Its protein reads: CATLSMRTENSPLHF.